This entry lists 12 T cell receptor beta chains sequenced from one sample in a study of prognosis after radiotherapy for stage I lung cancer. Two-round multiplex PCR amplified TCR beta CDR3 from genomic DNA. Amplification in first-round PCR relied on primers specific to each TRBV and TRBJ gene. TCRdb used MiXCR to reprocess the multiplex PCR reads, holding one entry per CDR3 protein. The sample holds roughly 15,000 distinct CDR3 sequences, about 47% seen once. The sequencing here drew on PBMCs, taken before or after stereotactic body radiation therapy (not recorded which). Receptor source: a donor over 45 with non-small cell lung cancer.

The V and J genes are TRBV6-1 and TRBJ1-5; 9 nucleotides line up with TRBD1. After removal of 6 bases from V and 5 bases from J, the junction contained 8 bases not matched to a gene. Germline V CDR1 and CDR2: MNHNS, SASEGT. The CDR3 is 15 amino acids. As DNA, the CDR3 is TGTGCCAGCAGCCCGGGGACAGGGTTGTATCAGCCCCAGCATTTT. Its protein is CASSPGTGLYQPQHF.

The sample holds one count of this clonotype. One end of the junction is discordant with germline, which a read error may explain. This chain links TRBV20-1 with TRBJ2-1, with TRBD2 matching over 11 bases. Per germline, CDR1 DFQATT and CDR2 SNEGSKA (reference sequence). The CDR3 extends over 14 amino acids. CDR3 protein: CRANSGGADDEQFF. The CDR3 DNA follows: TGCCGTGCCAATAGCGGGGGGGCAGACGATGAGCAGTTCTTC.

In this sample, this clonotype turned up many times. J is TRBJ2-3 and V is TRBV6-5, with a tentative D call TRBD1 (5 bases). There are 15 residues in the CDR3. The germline CDR1 and CDR2 sequences are MNHEY and SVGAGI. V dropped 2 bases and J dropped 3 bases, with 12 bases sitting between them. The DNA of the CDR3 is TGTGCCAGCAGTTACACCGTAGACAGTACAGATACGCAGTATTTT. It codes for CASSYTVDSTDTQYF.

Comment on this clonotype: At one end, the junction sequence differs from germline, possibly due to a read error. The rearrangement links TRBV5-8 to TRBJ2-7; 8 nucleotides align to TRBD1. The CDR3 sequence is 16 residues long. Looked up from germline, CDR1 is SGHTS and CDR2 is YDEGEE. The CDR3 DNA sequence: TGCGCCAGCAGCTTCCGTCCAGGGGGCGCGCTCAACGAGCATTACTTC. Translation gives CASSFRPGGALNEHYF.

As for this clonotype: This may come from a read error, since a much larger clone is one base off. The CDR3 is CASSLSGGGGGGCEQFF. As DNA, the CDR3 is TGTGCCAGCAGCTTATCAGGCGGGGGCGGGGGGGGGTGTGAGCAGTTCTTC. The chain joins TRBV11-2 to TRBJ2-1, with 9 bases matching TRBD2. The germline V gene encodes CDR1 SGHAT and CDR2 FQNNGV. This CDR3 region has 17 residues. The V gene end was trimmed by 2 bases and the J gene end by 9 bases; junction bases not matched to a gene: 14.

This chain links TRBV7-2 with TRBJ2-7; the match to TRBD2 covers 7 bases. The junction had 12 bases not matched to a gene; V was cut back by 1 base and J by 0 bases. The CDR3 loop spans 18 amino acids. Germline CDR1 SGHTA, CDR2 FQGNSA. This CDR3 reads CASSLGGGFTSSSYEQYF. The CDR3 DNA sequence: TGTGCCAGCAGCTTAGGGGGGGGTTTTACTAGCTCCTCCTACGAGCAGTACTTC.

In this sample, this clonotype is medium-sized (0.01 to 0.1%). The chain is built from TRBV6-8 and TRBJ2-7; TRBD1 aligns across 7 bases. Germline CDR1 is MNHGY and CDR2 is SAAAGT. J gave up 0 bases and V 4 bases, and 6 bases lay outside the gene matches. The CDR3 extends over 15 amino acids. For the CDR3, the DNA is TGTGCCAGCAGTTCGACAGGGTCTAGCTCCTACGAGCAGTACTTC. It codes for CASSSTGSSSYEQYF.

Concerning this clonotype itself: A much more abundant neighbour one base away suggests this may be a read error. The chain is built from TRBV15 and TRBJ2-3; 7 bases align to TRBD2. Trimming removed 0 bases from V and 5 bases from J; junction bases left unmatched: 5. The CDR3 loop spans 15 amino acids. CDR1 is LNHNV, CDR2 YYDKDF, per germline (reference sequence). CDR3 in amino acids: CATSRDGPGGDTQYF. The CDR3 bases are TGTGCCACCAGCAGAGATGGACCGGGGGGAGATACGCAGTATTTT.

V is TRBV5-1 and J is TRBJ2-3, with 8 bases matching TRBD1. With V trimmed by 2 bases and J by 2 bases, 7 bases remained unmatched. Germline lookup yields CDR1 SGHRS and CDR2 YFSETQ. This CDR3 is 16 amino acids long. CDR3 coding DNA: TGCGCCAGCAGCTTACAGGGGGTTGGACCCACAGATACGCAGTATTTT. Amino acid sequence: CASSLQGVGPTDTQYF. Looking up the rest from reference TRBV5-1 and TRBJ2-3 gives the full variable domain: KAGVTQTPRYLIKTRGQQVTLSCSPISGHRSVSWYQQTPGQGLQFLFEYFSETQRNKGNFPGRFSGRQFSNSRSEMNVSTLELGDSALYLCASSLQGVGPTDTQYFGPGTRLTVL.

This clonotype showed up many times. V is TRBV6-5 and J is TRBJ2-3; tentatively, D is TRBD1 or TRBD2 (5 bases each). CDR1 and CDR2 from the germline V gene are MNHEY and SVGAGI. V dropped 2 bases and J dropped 10 bases, with 7 bases sitting between them. The CDR3 has 11 amino acids. The CDR3 loop is CASSYVGAQYF. The CDR3, as DNA: TGTGCCAGCAGTTACGTGGGGGCGCAGTATTTT.

This clonotype was counted ten times or more. Here the CDR3 reads CASSPPGDSYEQYF. Written as DNA, the CDR3 is TGTGCCAGTAGTCCCCCCGGGGACTCCTACGAGCAGTACTTC. The chain carries TRBV19 and TRBJ2-7; possible D gene TRBD2, 5 bases. Germline lookup yields CDR1 LNHDA and CDR2 SQIVND (reference sequence). V lost 5 bases and J lost 0, with 11 bases in between. CDR3 length: 14 residues.

Only one count was recorded for this clonotype. A much more abundant neighbour one base away suggests this may be a read error. The chain uses TRBV5-4 and TRBJ2-1; TRBD1 or TRBD2 may be the D gene (5 bases each). This CDR3 contains 16 residues. Germline V gene data show CDR1 as SGHNT and CDR2 as YYREEE (reference sequence). The V end was cut by 5 bases, the J end by 7 bases, with 22 bases between. CDR3 sequence: CASRASSWGLRNEQFF. The CDR3 DNA sequence: TGTGCCAGCAGAGCGTCTAGCTGGGGGTTACGAAATGAGCAGTTCTTC.